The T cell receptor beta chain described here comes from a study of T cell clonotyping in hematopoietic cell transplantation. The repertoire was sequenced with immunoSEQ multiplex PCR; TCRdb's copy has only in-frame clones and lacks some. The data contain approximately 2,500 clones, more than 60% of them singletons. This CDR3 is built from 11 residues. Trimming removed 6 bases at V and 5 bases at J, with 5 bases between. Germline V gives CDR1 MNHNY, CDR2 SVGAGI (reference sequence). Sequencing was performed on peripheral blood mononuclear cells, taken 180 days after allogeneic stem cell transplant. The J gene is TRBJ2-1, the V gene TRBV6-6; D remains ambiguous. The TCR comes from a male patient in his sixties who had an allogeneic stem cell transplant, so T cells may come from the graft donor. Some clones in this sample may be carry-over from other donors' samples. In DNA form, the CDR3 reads TGTGCCAGCAGCGTTAACAATGAGCAGTTCTTC. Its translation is CASSVNNEQFF.